Reported below is one T cell receptor beta chain. Its antigen is unidentified. These data are taken from a study of identical twins. Study observations and caveats: A partial confounding effect on zero-insertion analyses could come from invariant MAIT and iNKT cells. Conclusions were based on cross-sectional statistical analysis, without following the same donors.

Healthy Caucasians, and only they, were the donors. In TCRdb, the 5' RACE reads were re-called with MiXCR into one record per CDR3 protein. The sample comprises around 490,000 distinct CDR3 sequences, about 20% of which are singletons, and approximately 0.5% rests with the top ten. This same sample was also taken into another study, of yellow fever vaccine responses in identical twins. That publication notes: Twins reportedly appeared to share part of their vaccine T cell response while keeping part individual.

This clonotype was obtained from a woman younger than 30 in good health. The sequenced material came from CD4+ T cells sorted from blood.

The CDR3 coding sequence is TGCGCCAGCAATGAGGACAATGAGCAGTTCTTC. Its protein is CASNEDNEQFF. This chain uses TRBV5-1 with TRBJ2-1; no clear D gene. This CDR3 comprises 11 residues. V was clipped by 6 bases and J by 5 bases, with 6 bases between them. CDR1 and CDR2 from the germline V gene are SGHRS and YFSETQ.